The 30 T cell receptor beta chains below come from one sample, sequenced in a study of graft-versus-host responses after intestinal transplantation. Their antigens remain unidentified. Data came from immunoSEQ multiplex PCR; TCRdb stores just in-frame clones and leaves some out. The sample lists around 78,000 clones, 87% seen once, with over 7% in the top ten. Sequencing was performed on unstimulated CD8+ T cells sorted from spleen or lymph node cells, taken before transplant. The source of these receptors is a human donor who was the organ donor for an intestinal transplant.

This chain connects TRBV29-1 to TRBJ1-2; perhaps TRBD1 as D (5 bases). Germline CDR1 and CDR2: SQVTM and ANQGSEA. Trimming shortened V by 6 bases and J by 4 bases, and 18 bases separated the two germline ends. The CDR3 consists of 14 residues. The CDR3 region has the DNA TGCAGCGTCGAGACTCAGGGTATTGGCTATGGCTACACCTTC. Amino acids: CSVETQGIGYGYTF.

The DNA for the CDR3 is TGTGCCTGGAGTGTAGGGTCTGAAGCTTTCTTT. This gives the protein CAWSVGSEAFF. V and J are TRBV30 and TRBJ1-1, with D hard to call. CDR3 length: 11 amino acids. Trimming shortened V by 0 bases and J by 6 bases, and 5 bases separated the two germline ends. Germline V CDR1 and CDR2: GTSNPN, SVGIG (reference sequence).

The chain joins TRBV10-3 to TRBJ2-2; no definite D call. V lost 8 bases, J lost 2 bases, and 6 bases lay in between. Germline CDR1 and CDR2: ENHRY and SYGVKD. The CDR3 is 12 residues long. In DNA form, the CDR3 reads TGTGCCATCGCGTCCAACACCGGGGAGCTGTTTTTT. It is translated as CAIASNTGELFF.

This chain connects TRBV28 to TRBJ2-1, with 8 bases fitting TRBD1. The CDR3 loop spans 13 amino acids. Unmatched junction bases numbered 2, after V lost 5 bases and J lost 5 bases. CDR1 and CDR2 (germline): MDHEN, SYDVKM. The CDR3 DNA sequence: TGTGCCAGCAGTCCGGACAGGGACAATGAGCAGTTCTTC. Its protein product is CASSPDRDNEQFF.

The J gene is TRBJ2-3, the V gene TRBV7-8; D call uncertain. Germline V gives CDR1 SGHVS, CDR2 FQNEAQ. The germline V and J ends were trimmed by 5 bases and 2 bases, with 23 bases remaining between them. The CDR3 spans 18 residues. Here the CDR3 reads CASSTKWTSVESTDTQYF. DNA for the CDR3: TGTGCCAGCAGCACGAAATGGACGTCGGTCGAGTCCACAGATACGCAGTATTTT.

Only a few counts were recorded for this clone. The chain combines TRBV7-8 with TRBJ2-7, with a tentative D call TRBD1 (6 bases). Germline CDR1 SGHVS, CDR2 FQNEAQ. CDR3 size: 13 residues. V was cut by 1 base and J by 4 bases, with 8 bases left in between. CDR3 sequence reads: CASSLEQGYEQYF. The CDR3, as DNA: TGTGCCAGCAGCTTAGAACAGGGTTACGAGCAGTACTTC.

This CDR3 reads CASSGDKSSGNTIYF. CDR3 nucleotides: TGTGCCAGCAGCGGCGACAAGAGCTCTGGAAACACCATATATTTT. The V call is TRBV7-6, the J call TRBJ1-3; no clear D gene. This CDR3 comprises 15 residues. Per the germline V gene, CDR1 is SGHVS and CDR2 is FNYEAQ. Trimming took off 5 bases at V and 0 bases at J, with 11 bases between the two ends.

The rearrangement links TRBV6-1 to TRBJ2-7, with D perhaps TRBD1 (5 bases). This CDR3 has 15 residues. In germline, CDR1 is MNHNS, CDR2 SASEGT. V was cut by 1 base and J by 0 bases, with 10 bases left in between. Here the CDR3 DNA reads TGTGCCAGCAGTGAAGGGAGCGACAGCTCCTACGAGCAGTACTTC. Amino acids: CASSEGSDSSYEQYF.

In this sample, this clone turned up a few times. The V and J genes are TRBV27 and TRBJ1-4; D may be TRBD1 (5 bases). The germline V gene has CDR1 MNHEY and CDR2 SMNVEV (reference sequence). Trimming left V 1 base short and J 7 bases short, with 13 bases between. The CDR3 has 15 residues. CDR3: CASSLFGGRVEKLFF. The DNA for the CDR3 is TGTGCCAGCAGTTTATTTGGGGGTCGGGTTGAAAAACTGTTTTTT.

The genes are TRBV19 and TRBJ1-2, with a possible D match to TRBD1 (6 bases). The V and J ends lost 4 bases and 4 bases respectively, with 7 bases between them. CDR3 length: 12 amino acids. The germline gives CDR1 LNHDA, CDR2 SQIVND (reference sequence). CDR3 DNA: TGTGCCAGTAGTAGGGGGGCCTATGGCTACACCTTC. It specifies CASSRGAYGYTF.

The rearrangement uses TRBV7-9 and TRBJ2-1; a possible D gene is TRBD2 (6 bases). The germline V and J ends were trimmed by 4 bases and 3 bases, with 13 bases remaining between them. This CDR3 is 15 amino acids long. The germline gives CDR1 SEHNR, CDR2 FQNEAQ (reference sequence). The CDR3 region has the DNA TGTGCCAGCAGCTCAAGACTAGGGGTCTACAATGAGCAGTTCTTC. This sequence encodes CASSSRLGVYNEQFF.

The table lists this clone with a count of one. One end of the junction does not line up with germline, which may come from a read error. The rearrangement joins TRBV30 to TRBJ2-3; D gene uncertain. The CDR3 has 10 residues. CDR1 GTSNPN and CDR2 SVGIG come from the germline V gene (reference sequence). DNA for the CDR3: TGTGCCAGGAGCACAGATACGCAGTATTTT. As protein: CARSTDTQYF.

CDR3 nucleotide sequence: TGCGCCAGCATCCACCCCCTGGGGCAGCTCAACACCGGGGAGCTGTTTTTT. It translates to CASIHPLGQLNTGELFF. This chain connects TRBV10-2 to TRBJ2-2; possibly TRBD1 for D (5 bases). This CDR3 spans 17 amino acids. Trimming cost V 7 bases and J 2 bases, with 20 bases left between them. The V gene's germline CDR1 is WSHSY and CDR2 SAAADI.

In its sample, this clone was seen once. The chain employs TRBV12-5 and TRBJ2-5; TRBD1 might be the D (5 bases). The CDR3 contains 14 residues. Per the germline V gene, CDR1 is LGHNT and CDR2 is FRNRAP. V was trimmed by 7 bases and J by 5 bases, leaving 17 bases between them. CDR3 protein: CASAVWQGSETQYF. In nucleotides, the CDR3 is TGTGCTAGTGCCGTTTGGCAGGGTTCGGAGACCCAGTACTTC.

The chain combines TRBV4-1 with TRBJ1-1, with unresolved D. CDR3 length: 17 residues. Trimming cost V 0 bases and J 1 base, with 15 bases left between them. CDR1 is MGHRA, CDR2 YSYEKL, per germline. The CDR3 region is CASSQEGLGSWNTEAFF. The CDR3 region has the DNA TGCGCCAGCAGCCAAGAGGGATTGGGCAGTTGGAACACTGAAGCTTTCTTT.

This chain links TRBV2 with TRBJ2-1, with 11 nucleotides matching TRBD2. The CDR3 loop spans 17 amino acids. Looked up from germline, CDR1 is SNHLY and CDR2 is FYNNEI. V lost 8 bases and J lost 2; bases outside the gene matches: 11. The CDR3 DNA reads as TGTGCCAGCCTGACTAGCGGGGTCTCAACGCCCTACAATGAGCAGTTCTTC. It translates to CASLTSGVSTPYNEQFF.

The chain uses TRBV10-3 and TRBJ1-6; weak D call: TRBD1 (5 bases). CDR1 is ENHRY and CDR2 is SYGVKD in the germline V gene. V was shortened by 0 bases and J by 4 bases, with 10 bases between the two germline ends. The CDR3 has 16 residues. CDR3 sequence reads: CAISESSGAYNSPLHF. The CDR3 region has the DNA TGTGCCATCAGTGAGTCGTCCGGGGCTTATAATTCACCCCTCCACTTT.

The chain has TRBV9 and TRBJ1-1, with TRBD1 matching 7 bases. V gave up 0 bases and J gave up 2 bases; unmatched junction bases: 4. Germline V gene sequence: CDR1 SGDLS, CDR2 YYNGEE. The CDR3 spans 15 residues. In DNA form, the CDR3 reads TGTGCCAGCAGCGTAGTCGGGACAGATAACACTGAAGCTTTCTTT. Translated, it gives CASSVVGTDNTEAFF.

This rearrangement joins TRBV2 to TRBJ2-3; possibly TRBD2 for D (6 bases). Germline CDR1 is SNHLY and CDR2 is FYNNEI. The CDR3 covers 16 residues. Deletions cut 6 bases from V and 2 bases from J, with 18 bases between. The CDR3 DNA reads as TGTGCCAGCAGCCCCGGGACTTCTCCCGCCACAGATACGCAGTATTTT. Its protein is CASSPGTSPATDTQYF.

The rearrangement links TRBV7-9 to TRBJ2-3; 13 bases align to TRBD2. The ends lost 3 bases at V and 10 bases at J; junction bases unmatched: 13. Per the germline V gene, CDR1 is SEHNR and CDR2 is FQNEAQ (reference sequence). This CDR3 comprises 17 residues. In nucleotides, the CDR3 is TGTGCCAGCAGCTTGGGGACTAGCGGGGAAAGGTTGCCATCGCAGTATTTT. As protein: CASSLGTSGERLPSQYF.

V is TRBV7-2 and J is TRBJ2-3, with TRBD1 identical over 7 bases. CDR3 length: 16 amino acids. The V gene's germline CDR1 is SGHTA and CDR2 FQGNSA. V lost 3 bases and J lost 0; bases outside the gene matches: 6. This CDR3 is CASSFDRETSTDTQYF. As DNA, the CDR3 is TGTGCCAGCAGCTTCGACAGGGAAACTAGCACAGATACGCAGTATTTT.

In nucleotides, the CDR3 is TGTGCCAGCAGTGAAGTGAGGGAGGAGACCCAGTACTTC. Encoded protein: CASSEVREETQYF. This rearrangement joins TRBV2 to TRBJ2-5, with D maybe TRBD2 (5 bases). Germline V gene lookup returns CDR1 SNHLY and CDR2 FYNNEI. The CDR3 is 13 residues long. Between the trimmed V and J ends, which lost 1 base and 5 bases, there was a span of 8 bases.

The chain has TRBV5-1 and TRBJ2-3; unclear D gene. Germline CDR1 reads SGHRS; CDR2 reads YFSETQ. The V and J ends lost 0 bases and 3 bases respectively, with 17 bases between them. The CDR3 sequence is 17 residues long. The CDR3 bases are TGCGCCAGCAGCTTGGTTGTGTGGGGATTCGGTACAGATACGCAGTATTTT. This gives the protein CASSLVVWGFGTDTQYF.

The chain is built from TRBV18 and TRBJ2-1; TRBD2 might be the D (6 bases). With 4 bases removed from V and 2 bases from J, the gap between germline ends came to 12 bases. The germline V gene has CDR1 KGHSH and CDR2 LQKENI. CDR3 length equals 15 residues. The CDR3 DNA is TGTGCCAGCTCACTCGGGCGACTAGCCTACAATGAGCAGTTCTTC. Its protein is CASSLGRLAYNEQFF.

The chain recombines TRBV15 with TRBJ2-7; a possible D gene is TRBD1 (6 bases). The CDR3 totals 15 residues. V was pared by 0 bases and J by 2 bases, with 11 bases between. Germline V gene sequence: CDR1 LNHNV, CDR2 YYDKDF (reference sequence). CDR3 DNA: TGTGCCACCAGCAGAGATATGGGGGCGGCCTACGAGCAGTACTTC. Translating it yields CATSRDMGAAYEQYF.

This clone was found once. This chain links TRBV7-9 with TRBJ1-5; D possibly corresponds to TRBD1 (6 bases). Germline V lookup: CDR1 SEHNR, CDR2 FQNEAQ (reference sequence). This CDR3 region has 13 residues. V was clipped by 5 bases and J by 11 bases, with 16 bases between them. In nucleotides, the CDR3 is TGTGCCAGCAGCCCCGACAGGACCGGGGCCCAGCATTTT. It specifies CASSPDRTGAQHF.

The chain has TRBV7-9 and TRBJ1-2; 8 positions agree with TRBD1. CDR1 is SEHNR and CDR2 is FQNEAQ in the germline V gene (reference sequence). The CDR3 runs to 18 residues. V shed 5 bases and J 0 bases; nucleotides not matched to a gene: 14. The DNA of the CDR3 is TGTGCCAGCAGCCCTATAATAACCGGACAGGGCCCTAACTATGGCTACACCTTC. Protein: CASSPIITGQGPNYGYTF.

V and J are TRBV28 and TRBJ2-5; D is unclear. V was clipped by 2 bases and J by 1 base, with 11 bases between them. CDR3 size: 15 residues. Germline V lookup: CDR1 MDHEN, CDR2 SYDVKM. CDR3: CASSLGRRLQETQYF. CDR3 in DNA: TGTGCCAGCAGTTTAGGAAGGAGACTCCAAGAGACCCAGTACTTC.

J is TRBJ2-1 and V is TRBV4-2; 9 nucleotides line up with TRBD2. CDR3 length: 16 residues. The V segment lost 5 bases and the J segment 0 bases; nucleotides outside the gene matches: 5. Germline CDR1 is LGHNA and CDR2 is YNFKEQ. The CDR3 coding sequence is TGTGCCAGCAGCTCAGCGGGGGGAAGCTCCTACAATGAGCAGTTCTTC. Its translation is CASSSAGGSSYNEQFF.

The V and J genes are TRBV4-1 and TRBJ2-1; 7 nucleotides align to TRBD1. After removal of 0 bases from V and 3 bases from J, the junction contained 8 bases not matched to a gene. The germline V gene has CDR1 MGHRA and CDR2 YSYEKL. The CDR3 consists of 17 residues. The CDR3 nucleotides read TGCGCCAGCAGCCAAGATCAAGTAGGGGGCTTCTACAATGAGCAGTTCTTC. Protein: CASSQDQVGGFYNEQFF.